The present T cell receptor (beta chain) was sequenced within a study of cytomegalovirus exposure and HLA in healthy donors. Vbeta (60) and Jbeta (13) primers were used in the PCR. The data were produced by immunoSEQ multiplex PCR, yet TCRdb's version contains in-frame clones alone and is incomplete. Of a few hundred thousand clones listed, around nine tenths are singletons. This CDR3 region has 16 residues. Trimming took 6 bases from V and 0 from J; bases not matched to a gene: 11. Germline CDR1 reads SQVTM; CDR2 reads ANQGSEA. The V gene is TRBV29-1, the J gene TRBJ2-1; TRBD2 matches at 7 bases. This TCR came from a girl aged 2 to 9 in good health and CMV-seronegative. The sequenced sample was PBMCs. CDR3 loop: CSVLIASGSSYNEQFF. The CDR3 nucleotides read TGCAGCGTCCTCATTGCTAGCGGAAGCTCCTACAATGAGCAGTTCTTC.